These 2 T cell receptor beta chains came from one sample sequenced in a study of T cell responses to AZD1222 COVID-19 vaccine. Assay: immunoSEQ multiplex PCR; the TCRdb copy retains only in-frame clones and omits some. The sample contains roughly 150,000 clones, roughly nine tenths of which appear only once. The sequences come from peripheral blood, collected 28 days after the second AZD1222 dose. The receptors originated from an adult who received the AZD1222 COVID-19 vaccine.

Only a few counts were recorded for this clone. The CDR3 spells CASSENQLKELFF. The CDR3 bases are TGTGCCAGCAGTGAAAATCAGTTGAAGGAGCTGTTTTTT. J is TRBJ2-2 and V is TRBV6-1; no firm D call. Germline V gives CDR1 MNHNS, CDR2 SASEGT. This CDR3 is 13 amino acids long. The ends were cut back, 2 bases at V and 10 bases at J, with 11 bases in the middle.

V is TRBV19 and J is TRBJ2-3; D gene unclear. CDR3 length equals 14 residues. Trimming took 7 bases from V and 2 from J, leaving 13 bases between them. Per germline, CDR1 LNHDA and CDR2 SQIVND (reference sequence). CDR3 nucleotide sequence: TGTGCCAGTAAGTTTGACACCGTCACAGATACGCAGTATTTT. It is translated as CASKFDTVTDTQYF.